One sample yielded the 7 T cell receptor beta chains listed below, sequenced in a study of control samples from healthy donors and cancer patients. TCRdb's copy holds only in-frame clones and misses some; the assay was immunoSEQ multiplex PCR. The sample contains about 140,000 clones, around nine tenths of which appear only once. Sequenced input: blood. These receptor sequences come from a man aged 18 to 29 in good health.

The chain recombines TRBV7-9 with TRBJ2-7; tentatively, D is TRBD1 or TRBD2 (5 bases each). Trimming left V 5 bases short and J 4 bases short, with 15 bases between. This CDR3 region has 14 residues. The germline V gene encodes CDR1 SEHNR and CDR2 FQNEAQ (reference sequence). CDR3 residues: CASSPRDAPYEQYF. DNA for the CDR3: TGTGCCAGCAGCCCACGGGACGCCCCATACGAGCAGTACTTC. Variable domain in full (rest from reference TRBV7-9 and TRBJ2-7): DTGVSQNPRHKITKRGQNVTFRCDPISEHNRLYWYRQTLGQGPEFLTYFQNEAQLEKSRLLSDRFSAERPKGSFSTLEIQRTEQGDSAMYLCASSPRDAPYEQYFGPGTRLTVT.

The J gene is TRBJ2-3, the V gene TRBV7-2; D perhaps matches TRBD2 (6 bases). Germline V gene lookup returns CDR1 SGHTA and CDR2 FQGNSA. V lost 4 bases, J lost 3 bases, and 20 bases lay in between. The CDR3 length is 17 residues. The CDR3 DNA reads TGTGCCAGCAGCTCCCAGGTCGGAGGGTGGGGGACAGATACGCAGTATTTT. This codes for CASSSQVGGWGTDTQYF.

The V gene is TRBV3-1 (or the pseudogene TRBV3-2), the J gene TRBJ2-5; D may match TRBD1 or TRBD2 (5 bases each). Germline CDR1 reads LGHDT; CDR2 reads YNNKEL (reference sequence). With 1 base removed from V and 2 bases from J, the gap between germline ends came to 17 bases. The CDR3 runs to 17 residues. Written as DNA, the CDR3 is TGTGCCAGCAGCCAAGTGGTGGGACGGGGTATACAAGAGACCCAGTACTTC. Its protein is CASSQVVGRGIQETQYF.

In the case of this clone: One end of the junction is discordant with germline, which a read error may explain. The chain recombines TRBV7-7 with TRBJ2-1; TRBD2 matches 13 bases. Germline assignment: CDR1 SSHAT and CDR2 FNYEAQ (reference sequence). This CDR3 has 14 residues. The DNA for the CDR3 is TGTGCTAGCAGCCCAAGGACTAGCGGGGGACAGCAGTTCTTC. This codes for CASSPRTSGGQQFF.

J is TRBJ2-7 and V is TRBV20-1, with D unresolved. Germline CDR1 and CDR2: DFQATT and SNEGSKA (reference sequence). With 3 bases removed from V and 3 bases from J, the gap between germline ends came to 21 bases. This CDR3 contains 16 residues. The DNA of the CDR3 is TGCAGTGCTAGTCGGGTCTCTTCGAAATTTCACTACGAGCAGTACTTC. Translation: CSASRVSSKFHYEQYF.

CDR3 sequence: CASSGPSGGVYEQYF. CDR3 bases: TGTGCCAGCAGCGGACCTAGCGGGGGTGTCTACGAGCAGTACTTC. The chain uses TRBV4-2 and TRBJ2-7, with 10 nucleotides matching TRBD2. Germline CDR1 is LGHNA and CDR2 is YNFKEQ. There are 15 residues in the CDR3. The J segment lost 3 bases and the V segment lost 5 bases, leaving 7 bases of the junction unmatched.

The chain uses TRBV13 and TRBJ1-1; D gene ambiguous. CDR1 is PRHDT, CDR2 FYEKMQ, per germline (reference sequence). Trimming stripped 0 bases from V and 5 bases from J, with 10 bases between. This CDR3 has 14 amino acids. The CDR3 DNA reads as TGTGCCAGCAGCTTAGGGGAAAGAGCGACTGAAGCTTTCTTT. Encoded protein: CASSLGERATEAFF.